These T cell receptor beta chains were read from a single sample in a study of cytomegalovirus exposure and HLA in healthy donors. Produced via immunoSEQ multiplex PCR; TCRdb's table is partial and in-frame only. The sample includes tens of thousands of clones, under 80% of them seen just once. Specimen: PBMCs. The receptor set was obtained from a male donor in good health and CMV-seropositive. The CDR3 runs from the conserved cysteine through the conserved F or W. The order of the fields is CDR3 DNA, CDR3 protein, clone size, V gene, J gene, D gene. D genes are given only for firm matches. Clone size is not always given. Where it is, it says once, few, many or a class for expanded clones.

cdr3_nt: TGCGCCAGCAGCCACGAGACAGGGGGCTCCTACGAGCAGTACTTC
cdr3_aa: CASSHETGGSYEQYF
clone_size: -
v_call: TRBV5-1
j_call: TRBJ2-7
d_call: TRBD1

cdr3_nt: TGTGCCAGCAGTCTCCGGGTTGAGCAGTTCTTC
cdr3_aa: CASSLRVEQFF
clone_size: once
v_call: TRBV28
j_call: TRBJ2-1
d_call: -

cdr3_nt: TGTGCCAGCAGCGTCCAGCTCGGGACAGCGAACACTGAAGCTTTCTTT
cdr3_aa: CASSVQLGTANTEAFF
clone_size: -
v_call: TRBV7-2
j_call: TRBJ1-1
d_call: TRBD1

cdr3_nt: TGTGCCAGGGGACCCAAAGGGGGCAATGAGCAGTTCTTC
cdr3_aa: CARGPKGGNEQFF
clone_size: once
v_call: TRBV30
j_call: TRBJ2-1
d_call: -

cdr3_nt: TGTGCCAGCAGCCCGGGACAGCGCGCCTATGGCTACACCTTC
cdr3_aa: CASSPGQRAYGYTF
clone_size: -
v_call: TRBV6-1
j_call: TRBJ1-2
d_call: TRBD1

cdr3_nt: TGTGCCTGGGGGGCTAGTCTGAGAGAGCCGTATTTT
cdr3_aa: CAWGASLREPYF
clone_size: -
v_call: TRBV30
j_call: TRBJ2-3
d_call: -

cdr3_nt: TGCGCCAGCAGCTTGGTTGGGGGGTCTTTTACTTCTGAAGCTTTCTTT
cdr3_aa: CASSLVGGSFTSEAFF
clone_size: -
v_call: TRBV5-1
j_call: TRBJ1-1
d_call: -

cdr3_nt: TGTGGCATCGGGACAGGGTATTCCTACGAGCAGTACTTC
cdr3_aa: CGIGTGYSYEQYF
clone_size: many
v_call: TRBV6-1
j_call: TRBJ2-7
d_call: TRBD1

cdr3_nt: TGTGCCAGTAGTATAGATCGATGGCGGACGAACACCGGGGAGCTGTTTTTT
cdr3_aa: CASSIDRWRTNTGELFF
clone_size: -
v_call: TRBV19
j_call: TRBJ2-2
d_call: -

cdr3_nt: TGCGCCAGCAGTCAACCCCCCGGGTGTATCGCTAACTATGGCTACACCTTC
cdr3_aa: CASSQPPGCIANYGYTF
clone_size: -
v_call: TRBV23-1
j_call: TRBJ1-2
d_call: -

cdr3_nt: TGTGCCAGCAGCTTAGGTGTTAGCACTGAAGCTTTCTTT
cdr3_aa: CASSLGVSTEAFF
clone_size: -
v_call: TRBV7-8
j_call: TRBJ1-1
d_call: -

cdr3_nt: TGTGCCAGTAGTACGCAGGGGGCACACTATGGCTACACCTTC
cdr3_aa: CASSTQGAHYGYTF
clone_size: -
v_call: TRBV19
j_call: TRBJ1-2
d_call: TRBD1

cdr3_nt: TGTGCCAGCAGGGGACTAGCTGTGACCGGGGAGCTGTTTTTT
cdr3_aa: CASRGLAVTGELFF
clone_size: -
v_call: TRBV9
j_call: TRBJ2-2
d_call: TRBD2

cdr3_nt: TGTGCCAGCAAAAGAAACAGGTCTGGAAACACCATATATTTT
cdr3_aa: CASKRNRSGNTIYF
clone_size: -
v_call: TRBV21-1
j_call: TRBJ1-3
d_call: -

cdr3_nt: TGTGCCAGCAGCCCTGGACCCCAGGGAGGTCAGCCCCAGCATTTT
cdr3_aa: CASSPGPQGGQPQHF
clone_size: few
v_call: TRBV7-9
j_call: TRBJ1-5
d_call: -

cdr3_nt: TGTGCCAGCAGTTTGCCCGGGGGGGGGTACACAGATACGCAGTATTTT
cdr3_aa: CASSLPGGGYTDTQYF
clone_size: once
v_call: TRBV27
j_call: TRBJ2-3
d_call: TRBD2

cdr3_nt: TGCGCCAGCAGCTTGTGGCAGGGGATGGATACGCAGTATTTT
cdr3_aa: CASSLWQGMDTQYF
clone_size: -
v_call: TRBV5-1
j_call: TRBJ2-3
d_call: -

cdr3_nt: TGTGCCAGCAAATCCGGGACTGGTCAACCCGGGGAGCTGTTTTTT
cdr3_aa: CASKSGTGQPGELFF
clone_size: -
v_call: TRBV6-1
j_call: TRBJ2-2
d_call: -

cdr3_nt: TGTGCCAGCAGTTACTGGACAGGAGACGAGCAGTACTTC
cdr3_aa: CASSYWTGDEQYF
clone_size: -
v_call: TRBV6-5
j_call: TRBJ2-7
d_call: TRBD1

cdr3_nt: TGTGCCAGCTCACCCGACAGGGCCGAATTCTTC
cdr3_aa: CASSPDRAEFF
clone_size: -
v_call: TRBV18
j_call: TRBJ2-1
d_call: TRBD1

cdr3_nt: TGTGCCAGCACCCAATGGACTAGCGGGTCCTACACCGGGGAGCTGTTTTTT
cdr3_aa: CASTQWTSGSYTGELFF
clone_size: once
v_call: TRBV7-9
j_call: TRBJ2-2
d_call: TRBD2

cdr3_nt: TGTGCCAGCAGCGTAGCTCCGTCCCTCTATGGCTACACCTTC
cdr3_aa: CASSVAPSLYGYTF
clone_size: -
v_call: TRBV9
j_call: TRBJ1-2
d_call: -